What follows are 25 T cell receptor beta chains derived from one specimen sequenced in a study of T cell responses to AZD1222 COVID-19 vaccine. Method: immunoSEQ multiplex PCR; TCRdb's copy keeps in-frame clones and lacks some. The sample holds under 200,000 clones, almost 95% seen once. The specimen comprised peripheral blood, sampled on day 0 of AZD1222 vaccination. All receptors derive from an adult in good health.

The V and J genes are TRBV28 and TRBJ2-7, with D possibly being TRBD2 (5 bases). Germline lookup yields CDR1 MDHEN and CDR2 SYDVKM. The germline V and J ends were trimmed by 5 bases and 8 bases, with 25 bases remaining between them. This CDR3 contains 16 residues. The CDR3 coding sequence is TGTGCCAGCAGTCCCCCTACCGCCGGTCGTACGGGGAAGCAGTACTTC. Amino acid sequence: CASSPPTAGRTGKQYF.

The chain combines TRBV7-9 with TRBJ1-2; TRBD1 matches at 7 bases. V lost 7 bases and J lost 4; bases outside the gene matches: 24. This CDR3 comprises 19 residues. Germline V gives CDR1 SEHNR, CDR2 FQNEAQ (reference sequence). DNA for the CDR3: TGTGCCAGCATCCCCTTGAATGAGGTCTGGACAGGTCCCTCCTATGGCTACACCTTC. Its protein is CASIPLNEVWTGPSYGYTF.

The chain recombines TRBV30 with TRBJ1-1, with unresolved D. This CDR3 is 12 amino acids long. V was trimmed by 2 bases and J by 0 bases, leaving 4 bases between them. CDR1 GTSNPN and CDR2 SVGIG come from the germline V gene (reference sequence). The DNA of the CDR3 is TGTGCCTGGAGTTACATGAACACTGAAGCTTTCTTT. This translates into CAWSYMNTEAFF.

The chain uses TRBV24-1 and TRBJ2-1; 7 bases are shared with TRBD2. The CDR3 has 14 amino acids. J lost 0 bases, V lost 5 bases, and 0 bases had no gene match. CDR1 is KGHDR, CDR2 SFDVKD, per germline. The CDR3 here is CATSGGSSYNEQFF. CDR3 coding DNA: TGTGCCACCAGTGGCGGGAGCTCCTACAATGAGCAGTTCTTC.

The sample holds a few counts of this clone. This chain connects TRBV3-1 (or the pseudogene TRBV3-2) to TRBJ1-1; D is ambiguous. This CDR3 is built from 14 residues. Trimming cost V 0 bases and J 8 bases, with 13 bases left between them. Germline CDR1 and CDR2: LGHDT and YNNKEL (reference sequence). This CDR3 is CASSQDSVRREAFF. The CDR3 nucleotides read TGTGCCAGCAGCCAAGATTCGGTCCGCAGGGAAGCTTTCTTT.

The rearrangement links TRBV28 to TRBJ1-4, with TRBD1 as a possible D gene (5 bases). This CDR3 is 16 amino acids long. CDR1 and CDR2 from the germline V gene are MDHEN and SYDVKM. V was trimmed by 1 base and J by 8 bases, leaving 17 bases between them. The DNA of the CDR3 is TGTGCCAGCAGTTTATCCCCGGGGCGAGGGCGAGAAAAACTGTTTTTT. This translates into CASSLSPGRGREKLFF.

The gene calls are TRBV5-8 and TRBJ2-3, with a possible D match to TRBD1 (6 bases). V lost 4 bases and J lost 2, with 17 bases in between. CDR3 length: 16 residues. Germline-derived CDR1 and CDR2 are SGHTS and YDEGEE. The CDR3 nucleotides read TGTGCCAGCAGCCTCCTAAGTACAGGGAACACAGATACGCAGTATTTT. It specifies CASSLLSTGNTDTQYF.

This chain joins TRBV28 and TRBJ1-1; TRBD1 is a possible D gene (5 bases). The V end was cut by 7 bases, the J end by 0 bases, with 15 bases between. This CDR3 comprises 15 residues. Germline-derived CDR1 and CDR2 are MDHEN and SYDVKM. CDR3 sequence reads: CASNPSRGVNTEAFF. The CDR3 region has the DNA TGTGCCAGCAACCCCTCACGGGGCGTGAACACTGAAGCTTTCTTT.

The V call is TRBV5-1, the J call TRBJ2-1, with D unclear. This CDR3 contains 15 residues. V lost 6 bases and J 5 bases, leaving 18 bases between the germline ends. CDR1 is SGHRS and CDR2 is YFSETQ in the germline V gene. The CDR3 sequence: CASNPNGDFNNEQFF. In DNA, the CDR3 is TGCGCCAGCAACCCAAATGGGGATTTTAACAATGAGCAGTTCTTC.

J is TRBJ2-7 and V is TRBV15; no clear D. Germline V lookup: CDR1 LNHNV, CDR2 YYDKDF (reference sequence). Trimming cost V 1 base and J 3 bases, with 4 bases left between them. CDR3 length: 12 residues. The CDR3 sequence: CATSRVYYEQYF. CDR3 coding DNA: TGTGCCACCAGCAGAGTCTACTACGAGCAGTACTTC.

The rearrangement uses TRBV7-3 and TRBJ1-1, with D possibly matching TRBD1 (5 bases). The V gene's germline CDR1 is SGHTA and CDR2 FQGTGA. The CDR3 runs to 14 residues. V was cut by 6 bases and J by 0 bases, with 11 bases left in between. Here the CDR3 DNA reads TGTGCCAGCAGATTGGGACCGATGAACACTGAAGCTTTCTTT. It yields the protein CASRLGPMNTEAFF.

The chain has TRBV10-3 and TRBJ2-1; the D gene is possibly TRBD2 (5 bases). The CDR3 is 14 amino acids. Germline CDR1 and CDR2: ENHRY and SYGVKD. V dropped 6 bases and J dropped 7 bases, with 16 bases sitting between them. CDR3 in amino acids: CAIRDTRSGNEQFF. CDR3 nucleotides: TGTGCCATCAGAGACACTAGGTCCGGGAATGAGCAGTTCTTC.

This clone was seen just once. DNA for the CDR3: TGTGCCACCACCCTCCGGGGGGGAGGGCCCTCCGGGGAGCTGTTTTTT. Its protein product is CATTLRGGGPSGELFF. The rearrangement uses TRBV19 and TRBJ2-2; TRBD2 matches at 8 bases. With 10 bases clipped from V and 6 bases from J, the junction kept 16 bases outside the gene matches. CDR3 size: 16 residues. The V gene's germline CDR1 is LNHDA and CDR2 SQIVND (reference sequence).

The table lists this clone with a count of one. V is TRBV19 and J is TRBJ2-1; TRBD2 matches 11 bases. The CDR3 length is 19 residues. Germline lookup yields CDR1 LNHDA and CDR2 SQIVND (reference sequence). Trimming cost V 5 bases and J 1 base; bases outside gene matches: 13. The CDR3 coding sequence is TGTGCCAGTAGTGCAACCTTTAGCGGGAGGGGGGGATCCTACAATGAGCAGTTCTTC. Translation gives CASSATFSGRGGSYNEQFF.

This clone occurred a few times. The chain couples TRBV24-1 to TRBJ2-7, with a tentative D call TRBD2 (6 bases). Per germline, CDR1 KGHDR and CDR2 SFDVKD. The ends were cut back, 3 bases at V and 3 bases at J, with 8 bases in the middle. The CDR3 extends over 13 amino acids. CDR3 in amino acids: CATSDSGHYEQYF. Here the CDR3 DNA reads TGTGCCACCAGTGATAGCGGGCACTACGAGCAGTACTTC.

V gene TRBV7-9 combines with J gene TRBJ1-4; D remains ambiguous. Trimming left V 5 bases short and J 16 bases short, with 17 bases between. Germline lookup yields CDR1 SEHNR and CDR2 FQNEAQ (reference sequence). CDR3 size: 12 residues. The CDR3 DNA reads TGTGCCAGCAGCCCGGACCACTTTGGATGGTTTTTT. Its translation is CASSPDHFGWFF. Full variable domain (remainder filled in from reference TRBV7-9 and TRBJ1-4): DTGVSQNPRHKITKRGQNVTFRCDPISEHNRLYWYRQTLGQGPEFLTYFQNEAQLEKSRLLSDRFSAERPKGSFSTLEIQRTEQGDSAMYLCASSPDHFGWFFGSGTQLSVL.

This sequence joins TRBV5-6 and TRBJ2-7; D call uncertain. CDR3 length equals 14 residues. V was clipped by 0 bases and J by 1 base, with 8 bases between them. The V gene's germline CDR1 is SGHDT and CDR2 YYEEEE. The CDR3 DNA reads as TGTGCCAGCAGCTTGGGACCACCTTCCTACGAGCAGTACTTC. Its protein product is CASSLGPPSYEQYF. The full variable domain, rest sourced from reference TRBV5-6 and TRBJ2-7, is DAGVTQSPTHLIKTRGQQVTLRCSPKSGHDTVSWYQQALGQGPQFIFQYYEEEERQRGNFPDRFSGHQFPNYSSELNVNALLLGDSALYLCASSLGPPSYEQYFGPGTRLTVT.

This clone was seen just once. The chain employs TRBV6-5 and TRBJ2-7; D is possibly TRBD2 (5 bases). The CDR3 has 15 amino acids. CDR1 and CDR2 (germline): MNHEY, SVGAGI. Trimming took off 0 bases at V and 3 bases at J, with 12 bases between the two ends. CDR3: CASSYSSTGIYEQYF. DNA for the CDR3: TGTGCCAGCAGTTACTCGAGCACGGGAATCTACGAGCAGTACTTC.

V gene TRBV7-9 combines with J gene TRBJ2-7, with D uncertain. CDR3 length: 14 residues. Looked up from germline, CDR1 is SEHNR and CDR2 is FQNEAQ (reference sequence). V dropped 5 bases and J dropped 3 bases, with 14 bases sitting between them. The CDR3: CASSPFTQYYEQYF. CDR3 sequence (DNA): TGTGCCAGCAGCCCTTTTACTCAATACTACGAGCAGTACTTC. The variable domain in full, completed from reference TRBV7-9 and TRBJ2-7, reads DTGVSQNPRHKITKRGQNVTFRCDPISEHNRLYWYRQTLGQGPEFLTYFQNEAQLEKSRLLSDRFSAERPKGSFSTLEIQRTEQGDSAMYLCASSPFTQYYEQYFGPGTRLTVT.

The CDR3 DNA is TGTGCCAGCAGCCCCCGGACTGGAGCAGATACGCAGTATTTT. This encodes CASSPRTGADTQYF. The chain couples TRBV11-2 to TRBJ2-3; a possible D gene is TRBD2 (5 bases). This CDR3 has 14 residues. The V and J ends lost 5 bases and 4 bases respectively, with 13 bases between them. Germline CDR1 and CDR2: SGHAT and FQNNGV.

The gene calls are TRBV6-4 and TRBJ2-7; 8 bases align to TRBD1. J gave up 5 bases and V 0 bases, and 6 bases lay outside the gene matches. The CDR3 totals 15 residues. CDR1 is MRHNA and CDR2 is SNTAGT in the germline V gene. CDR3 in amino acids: CASSDSVTGANEQYF. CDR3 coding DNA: TGTGCCAGCAGTGACTCAGTGACAGGGGCAAACGAGCAGTACTTC.

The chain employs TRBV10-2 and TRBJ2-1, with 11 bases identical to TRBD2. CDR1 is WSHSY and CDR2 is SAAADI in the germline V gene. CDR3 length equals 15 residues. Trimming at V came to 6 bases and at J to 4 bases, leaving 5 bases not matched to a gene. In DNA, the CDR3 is TGCGCCAGCAGCGGACTAGCGGGTCTGTACAATGAGCAGTTCTTC. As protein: CASSGLAGLYNEQFF.

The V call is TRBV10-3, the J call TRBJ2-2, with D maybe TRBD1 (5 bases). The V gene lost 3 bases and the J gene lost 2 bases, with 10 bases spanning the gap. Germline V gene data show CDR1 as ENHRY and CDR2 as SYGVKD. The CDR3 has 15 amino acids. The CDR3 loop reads CAISDPTGNTGELFF. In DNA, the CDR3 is TGTGCCATCAGTGACCCTACAGGTAACACCGGGGAGCTGTTTTTT.

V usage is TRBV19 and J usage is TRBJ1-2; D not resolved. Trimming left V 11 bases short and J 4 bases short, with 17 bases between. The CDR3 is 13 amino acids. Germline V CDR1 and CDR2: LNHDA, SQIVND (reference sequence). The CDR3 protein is CAGSGPLGYGYTF. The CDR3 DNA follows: TGTGCCGGGTCCGGCCCCTTGGGCTATGGCTACACCTTC. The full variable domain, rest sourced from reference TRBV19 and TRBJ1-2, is DGGITQSPKYLFRKEGQNVTLSCEQNLNHDAMYWYRQDPGQGLRLIYYSQIVNDFQKGDIAEGYSVSREKKESFPLTVTSAQKNPTAFYLCAGSGPLGYGYTFGSGTRLTVV.

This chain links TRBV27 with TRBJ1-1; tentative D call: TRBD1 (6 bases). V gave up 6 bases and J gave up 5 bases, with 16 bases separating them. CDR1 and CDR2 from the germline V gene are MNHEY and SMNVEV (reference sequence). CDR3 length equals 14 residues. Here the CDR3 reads CASRGKTGLTEAFF. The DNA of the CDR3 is TGTGCCAGCAGAGGAAAAACAGGGCTTACTGAAGCTTTCTTT.